The present T cell receptor beta chain was sequenced within a study of response to subunit inactivated influenza vaccine. General observations from the study: Authors suggested each seasonal flu vaccination may recruit only limited numbers of new T cells.

The sample holds a few counts of this clonotype. No antigen is known for it. TCRdb fed the RT-PCR reads into MiXCR, producing one record per CDR3 protein. The sample holds approximately 520,000 distinct CDR3 sequences, 25% seen once. The CDR3 is made up of 14 amino acids. Germline V gene sequence: CDR1 DFQATT, CDR2 SNEGSKA (reference sequence). Trimming at V came to 5 bases and at J to 4 bases, leaving 10 bases not matched to a gene. The sequenced sample was CD4+ T cells sorted from PBMCs, obtained roughly 5 days after vaccination. This chain links TRBV20-1 with TRBJ1-2, with 7 bases matching TRBD1. The receptor's source is a man between 50 and 59 years old who received an inactivated influenza vaccine. The CDR3 DNA is TGCAGTGCTCCGGGACAGTTTCTCGGCTATGGCTACACCTTC. Translating gives CSAPGQFLGYGYTF.